These 21 T cell receptor beta chains share one sample of origin, sequenced in a study of cytotoxic CD8 clonotypes in ibrutinib-treated CLL. Sequencing was performed with immunoSEQ multiplex PCR; in TCRdb, only in-frame clones are kept and a portion is missing. The sample lists 200,000 or so clones, roughly 65% occurring once. Sequences were derived from PBMCs, sampled after 12 months of ibrutinib treatment. These receptors all stem from a human donor with chronic lymphocytic leukemia.

The chain is built from TRBV19 and TRBJ2-7; D might be TRBD1 (5 bases). The germline V and J ends were trimmed by 3 bases and 3 bases, with 12 bases remaining between them. CDR1 and CDR2 (germline): LNHDA, SQIVND (reference sequence). CDR3 length: 14 residues. This chain's CDR3 is CASSMGQGFYEQYF. The CDR3 coding sequence is TGTGCCAGTAGTATGGGGCAGGGTTTCTACGAGCAGTACTTC.

This chain joins TRBV30 and TRBJ1-5; D unresolved. CDR1 and CDR2 (germline): GTSNPN, SVGIG (reference sequence). Deletions cut 0 bases from V and 2 bases from J, with 14 bases between. The CDR3 has 16 residues. The CDR3 nucleotides read TGTGCCTGGAGTGTTCCACCCTACACTGGCAATCAGCCCCAGCATTTT. The encoded protein is CAWSVPPYTGNQPQHF.

The gene calls are TRBV5-1 and TRBJ2-3, with 9 bases that match TRBD2. There are 13 residues in the CDR3. J was trimmed by 7 bases and V by 7 bases; bases with no gene match: 7. CDR1 is SGHRS and CDR2 is YFSETQ in the germline V gene. CDR3 loop: CASGISGSHTQYF. In DNA, the CDR3 is TGCGCCAGCGGGATTAGCGGGAGCCATACGCAGTATTTT.

This rearrangement joins TRBV20-1 to TRBJ1-1; a possible D gene is TRBD1 (5 bases). This CDR3 has 11 residues. V gave up 3 bases and J gave up 6 bases, with 8 bases separating them. Per the germline V gene, CDR1 is DFQATT and CDR2 is SNEGSKA (reference sequence). The CDR3 reads CSARGRPEAFF. As DNA, the CDR3 is TGCAGTGCTAGGGGGCGACCTGAAGCTTTCTTT.

The CDR3 DNA reads TGCGCCAGCAGCTTACACAGGGGAGGCACTGAAGCTTTCTTT. It encodes CASSLHRGGTEAFF. V and J are TRBV5-1 and TRBJ1-1, with 7 bases identical to TRBD1. The ends lost 2 bases at V and 4 bases at J; junction bases unmatched: 5. Germline values: CDR1 SGHRS, CDR2 YFSETQ. This CDR3 has 14 amino acids.

The chain has TRBV5-1 and TRBJ2-2; D might be TRBD2 (6 bases). From germline, CDR1 is SGHRS and CDR2 YFSETQ. The CDR3 loop spans 14 amino acids. The V gene lost 1 base and the J gene lost 3 bases, with 7 bases spanning the gap. The CDR3 DNA sequence: TGCGCCAGCAGCTTGCGGGAGTACACCGGGGAGCTGTTTTTT. It is translated as CASSLREYTGELFF.

This clone was observed a few times. This chain connects TRBV2 to TRBJ2-7, with 11 bases fitting TRBD2. The J segment lost 3 bases and the V segment lost 6 bases, leaving 4 bases of the junction unmatched. Germline-derived CDR1 and CDR2 are SNHLY and FYNNEI. The CDR3 is 14 amino acids. This chain's CDR3 is CASRAGTSGYEQYF. Written as DNA, the CDR3 is TGTGCCAGCAGAGCCGGGACTAGCGGCTACGAGCAGTACTTC.

This clone was detected only a few times. V usage is TRBV9 and J usage is TRBJ1-5; TRBD1 is a possible D gene (5 bases). CDR1 is SGDLS, CDR2 YYNGEE, per germline. This CDR3 spans 15 amino acids. Trimming took off 4 bases at V and 1 base at J, with 12 bases between the two ends. In nucleotides, the CDR3 is TGTGCCAGCAGCACCTCCACAGGAAGCAATCAGCCCCAGCATTTT. It translates to CASSTSTGSNQPQHF.

The table lists this clone with a few counts. The gene calls are TRBV30 and TRBJ1-1; D perhaps matches TRBD1 (6 bases). Looked up from germline, CDR1 is GTSNPN and CDR2 is SVGIG (reference sequence). This CDR3 is 14 amino acids long. V lost 6 bases and J 7 bases, leaving 21 bases between the germline ends. The CDR3: CACITRGAFYEAFF. For the CDR3, the DNA is TGTGCCTGCATCACGCGGGGGGCTTTCTATGAAGCTTTCTTT. Full variable domain (outside the CDR3, taken from reference TRBV30 and TRBJ1-1): SQTIHQWPATLVQPVGSPLSLECTVEGTSNPNLYWYRQAAGRGLQLLFYSVGIGQISSEVPQNLSASRPQDRQFILSSKKLLLSDSGFYLCACITRGAFYEAFFGQGTRLTVV.

V is TRBV6-1 and J is TRBJ1-6; TRBD1 aligns across 8 bases. Germline CDR1 reads MNHNS; CDR2 reads SASEGT. J was trimmed by 7 bases and V by 3 bases; bases with no gene match: 8. The length of the CDR3 is 16 residues. In DNA form, the CDR3 reads TGTGCCAGCAGTGATGAGGACAGGGTTTTGAATTCACCCCTCCACTTT. It specifies CASSDEDRVLNSPLHF.

This clone was seen a handful of times. This rearrangement joins TRBV7-6 to TRBJ1-2, with D unresolved. The germline V gene has CDR1 SGHVS and CDR2 FNYEAQ. V was clipped by 1 base and J by 7 bases, with 13 bases between them. This CDR3 has 14 residues. The CDR3 protein is CASSLGTGMGGYTF. The CDR3 region has the DNA TGTGCCAGCAGCTTAGGCACCGGGATGGGTGGCTACACCTTC.

The chain combines TRBV9 with TRBJ2-5; D may match TRBD1 or TRBD2 (5 bases each). Germline V gene sequence: CDR1 SGDLS, CDR2 YYNGEE. Trimming pared 0 bases from V and 0 bases from J, leaving 9 bases between. CDR3 size: 15 residues. In DNA, the CDR3 is TGTGCCAGCAGCGTAGGGCAGGGAGACCAAGAGACCCAGTACTTC. Its protein product is CASSVGQGDQETQYF.

The chain has TRBV30 and TRBJ2-3; no clear D gene. This CDR3 has 13 residues. V was clipped by 4 bases and J by 1 base, with 9 bases between them. CDR1 is GTSNPN, CDR2 SVGIG, per germline (reference sequence). The CDR3: CAWIRVGTDTQYF. CDR3 coding DNA: TGTGCCTGGATAAGGGTGGGCACAGATACGCAGTATTTT. Together with reference TRBV30 and TRBJ2-3, the CDR3 gives the full variable domain: SQTIHQWPATLVQPVGSPLSLECTVEGTSNPNLYWYRQAAGRGLQLLFYSVGIGQISSEVPQNLSASRPQDRQFILSSKKLLLSDSGFYLCAWIRVGTDTQYFGPGTRLTVL.

The rearrangement joins TRBV7-8 to TRBJ2-5; TRBD1 agrees at 7 bases. The trim removed 4 bases at V and 5 bases at J, leaving 10 bases unmatched. CDR3 length equals 15 residues. Germline-derived CDR1 and CDR2 are SGHVS and FQNEAQ. The CDR3 protein is CASSSNRGRGETQYF. Written as DNA, the CDR3 is TGTGCCAGCAGCTCAAACAGGGGCCGCGGGGAGACCCAGTACTTC.

This chain uses TRBV11-2 with TRBJ1-1; unclear D gene. CDR1 and CDR2 (germline): SGHAT, FQNNGV. The CDR3 consists of 15 residues. Trimming took 1 base from V and 0 from J, leaving 9 bases between them. In DNA, the CDR3 is TGTGCCAGCAGCTTAGTAGGGCAACTGAACACTGAAGCTTTCTTT. Translated, it gives CASSLVGQLNTEAFF.

The table lists this clone with many counts. The rearrangement uses TRBV6-5 and TRBJ2-7; unclear D gene. There are 15 residues in the CDR3. Deletions cut 0 bases from V and 5 bases from J, with 14 bases between. The germline V gene encodes CDR1 MNHEY and CDR2 SVGAGI. The CDR3 here is CASSYSREPQNEQYF. DNA for the CDR3: TGTGCCAGCAGTTACTCGAGAGAGCCCCAGAACGAGCAGTACTTC.

The sample holds a few counts of this clone. The CDR3 DNA reads TGTGCCATCAGTGAGTTGGAGGGAAGGCAGTTCTTC. The encoded protein is CAISELEGRQFF. The genes are TRBV10-3 and TRBJ2-1; a weak D match, TRBD2 (6 bases). This CDR3 has 12 residues. CDR1 ENHRY and CDR2 SYGVKD come from the germline V gene. V gave up 1 base and J gave up 12 bases, with 10 bases separating them.

J is TRBJ1-2 and V is TRBV10-3; weak D call: TRBD1 (5 bases). V dropped 6 bases and J dropped 2 bases, with 10 bases sitting between them. The CDR3 has 13 amino acids. CDR1 is ENHRY, CDR2 SYGVKD, per germline. The CDR3 bases are TGTGCCATCAGGGTGGACAAGAACTATGGCTACACCTTC. Encoded protein: CAIRVDKNYGYTF.

The CDR3 nucleotides read TGCGCCAGCAGCCAAGATAGACAGGGGGACTATAATTCACCCCTCCACTTT. Its translation is CASSQDRQGDYNSPLHF. This sequence joins TRBV4-1 and TRBJ1-6; 9 nucleotides line up with TRBD1. The length of the CDR3 is 17 residues. Unmatched junction bases numbered 3, after V lost 0 bases and J lost 3 bases. Germline values: CDR1 MGHRA, CDR2 YSYEKL.

This clone has only one observation. The CDR3: CASSSYGATNEKLFF. Written as DNA, the CDR3 is TGCGCCAGCAGCTCGTACGGTGCAACTAATGAAAAACTGTTTTTT. The chain links TRBV5-1 to TRBJ1-4; D not resolved. The ends were cut back, 3 bases at V and 0 bases at J, with 9 bases in the middle. CDR3 length: 15 residues. Germline-derived CDR1 and CDR2 are SGHRS and YFSETQ.

The chain carries TRBV28 and TRBJ2-7; 7 bases are shared with TRBD2. V lost 3 bases, J lost 0 bases, and 14 bases stayed unmatched. This CDR3 comprises 18 residues. Germline loops: CDR1 MDHEN, CDR2 SYDVKM. Here the CDR3 DNA reads TGTGCCAGCAGTTTGGTCCGTAAGACTAGCCTCAGCTCCTACGAGCAGTACTTC. It codes for CASSLVRKTSLSSYEQYF. Variable domain in full (rest from reference TRBV28 and TRBJ2-7): DVKVTQSSRYLVKRTGEKVFLECVQDMDHENMFWYRQDPGLGLRLIYFSYDVKMKEKGDIPEGYSVSREKKERFSLILESASTNQTSMYLCASSLVRKTSLSSYEQYFGPGTRLTVT.